This TCR beta chain was retrieved from a study of T cells in Graves' hyperthyroidism and ophthalmopathy. The V segment lost 7 bases and the J segment 7 bases; nucleotides outside the gene matches: 12. The CDR3 is made up of 14 amino acids. Germline CDR1 MDHEN, CDR2 SYDVKM. This clonotype occurred a few times. Amplification targeted TCR beta CDR3 regions from RNA transcripts. The HTBI primer set served for first-round RT-PCR of the TCR CDR3. TCRdb reprocessed the multiplex PCR reads via MiXCR and lists one record per CDR3 protein. The repertoire holds roughly 700,000 distinct CDR3 sequences, 14% seen once, with about 10% in the top ten.

Sequencing input: blood. The clonotype was recovered from a woman aged 18-29 years with Graves' hyperthyroidism. The chain couples TRBV28 to TRBJ2-7; 8 bases are a match to TRBD2. CDR3 sequence reads: CASTTPAGVGEQYF. The CDR3, as DNA: TGTGCCAGCACCACCCCAGCGGGAGTGGGTGAGCAGTACTTC.